This TCR beta chain is drawn from a study of breast tumors, draining lymph nodes, adjacent tissues. In its sample, this clonotype was seen a few times. Its antigen remains unidentified. Broader study findings: Tumor repertoires ranked between lymph nodes and nontumor tissue in diversity, with V and J gene preferences.

The CDR3 runs 17 residues. The V and J ends lost 0 bases and 0 bases respectively, with 14 bases between them. The V gene's germline CDR1 is SGHRS and CDR2 YFSETQ. TCRdb used MiXCR to reprocess the multiplex PCR reads, holding one entry per CDR3 protein. The data contain 100,000 or so distinct CDR3 sequences, 21% of them singletons. Axillary draining lymph nodes of breast cancer patients supplied the node samples. Material for sequencing was axillary lymph node tissue. The J gene is TRBJ2-3, the V gene TRBV5-1, with D perhaps matching TRBD1 or TRBD2 (6 bases each). This clonotype was sampled from a female donor with breast cancer. Some clones in this sample may be carry-over from other donors' samples. The CDR3 loop reads CASSLDGGTRSTDTQYF. CDR3 nucleotides: TGCGCCAGCAGCTTGGACGGGGGCACACGGAGCACAGATACGCAGTATTTT.